These T cell receptor beta chains were read from a single sample in a study of blood T cell repertoires in COVID-19. The assay was immunoSEQ multiplex PCR, and TCRdb's table has in-frame clones only and misses some. The sample holds 200,000 to 300,000 clones, 86% seen once. Input material: peripheral blood. Receptors were obtained from a man in his forties who had recovered from COVID-19. CDR3s include the opening cysteine and the closing phenylalanine or tryptophan. The D gene is left open where the match is weak. A row's size may be missing; if present it is once, few, many or a size class.

CASSGLARLTDTQYF TGTGCCAGCTCGGGACTAGCGCGACTCACAGATACGCAGTATTTT TRBV6-5 TRBD2 NA TRBJ2-3
CASSQAWTRGNEQFF TGTGCCAGCAGCCAAGCTTGGACTAGGGGCAATGAGCAGTTCTTC TRBV4-2 TRBD2 once TRBJ2-1
CASSLGRGLYEQYF TGTGCCAGCAGCTTGGGTCGGGGACTCTACGAGCAGTACTTC TRBV5-8 NA NA TRBJ2-7
CASISPPGQGAGEQYF TGTGCCAGCATCTCTCCTCCGGGACAGGGGGCTGGGGAGCAGTACTTC TRBV28 TRBD1 NA TRBJ2-7
CASGLDRDTEAFF TGTGCTAGTGGTCTAGACAGGGACACTGAAGCTTTCTTT TRBV12-5 TRBD1 NA TRBJ1-1
CASSHEGSADTQYF TGTGCCAGCAGCCACGAGGGATCGGCAGATACGCAGTATTTT TRBV3-1/TRBV3-2 NA NA TRBJ2-3
CASGTGWHGNTIYF TGCGCCAGCGGGACTGGTTGGCATGGAAACACCATATATTTT TRBV10-2 NA NA TRBJ1-3
CATSRDKTVAGYTF TGTGCCACCAGCAGAGATAAGACAGTTGCTGGCTACACCTTC TRBV15 NA NA TRBJ1-2
CASSPGLAAYEQYF TGCGCCAGCAGCCCCGGACTAGCGGCTTACGAGCAGTACTTC TRBV4-3 TRBD2 NA TRBJ2-7
CASSPRTSFYEQYF TGTGCCAGCAGCCCCCGGACTAGTTTCTACGAGCAGTACTTC TRBV14 TRBD2 NA TRBJ2-7
CASSSLQVHYGYTF TGTGCCAGCAGCTCGTTACAGGTCCACTATGGCTACACCTTC TRBV13 NA NA TRBJ1-2
CASSLDRGSGYTF TGTGCCAGCAGTTTGGACAGGGGCTCTGGCTACACCTTC TRBV12-3/TRBV12-4 TRBD1 NA TRBJ1-2
CASSSPQGLSDTQYF TGTGCCAGCAGTTCCCCACAAGGACTCTCGGATACGCAGTATTTT TRBV6-6 NA NA TRBJ2-3
CASSKYGLPLDEQFF TGTGCCAGTAGTAAGTATGGACTCCCCTTGGATGAGCAGTTCTTC TRBV19 NA NA TRBJ2-1
CASSQDALANYGYTF TGCGCCAGCAGCCAAGATGCACTGGCTAACTATGGCTACACCTTC TRBV4-3 NA NA TRBJ1-2
CASSGTGSDTEAFF TGTGCCAGCTCAGGGACAGGGTCGGACACTGAAGCTTTCTTT TRBV18 TRBD1 NA TRBJ1-1
CSVAGRLRLEQFF TGCAGCGTTGCAGGTAGGCTGCGACTAGAGCAGTTCTTC TRBV29-1 NA once TRBJ2-1
CASSPWRLAKNIQYF TGTGCCAGTAGCCCCTGGCGGCTAGCCAAAAACATTCAGTACTTC TRBV19 NA NA TRBJ2-4
CASGRNEQFF TGTGCCAGCGGGAGGAATGAGCAGTTCTTC TRBV2 NA NA TRBJ2-1
CASSALLRAFF TGTGCCAGCAGTGCCCTCCTGAGGGCTTTCTTT TRBV2 NA few TRBJ1-1
CASSLAGRAGGETQYF TGCGCCAGCAGCTTGGCCGGGAGGGCGGGAGGAGAGACCCAGTACTTC TRBV5-1 TRBD2 NA TRBJ2-5
CASSPGTGRQAFF TGCGCCAGCAGTCCCGGGACAGGGAGGCAAGCTTTCTTT TRBV10-1 TRBD1 NA TRBJ1-1
CASSYSRADQPQHF TGTGCCAGCAGTTACTCGCGGGCGGATCAGCCCCAGCATTTT TRBV6-6 NA few TRBJ1-5
CASSKQDLLFEQYF TGTGCCAGCAGTAAGCAGGACTTATTGTTCGAGCAGTACTTC TRBV11-2 NA NA TRBJ2-7
CASSSTGSSNYGYTF TGTGCCAGCAGTTCCACAGGGTCGAGTAACTATGGCTACACCTTC TRBV6-5 NA once TRBJ1-2
CASSSPGTGVKLAYEQYF TGTGCCAGCAGCTCCCCCGGGACAGGAGTAAAACTTGCCTACGAGCAGTACTTC TRBV11-2 TRBD1 few TRBJ2-7
CASSQTHWTSSSYEQYF TGCGCCAGCAGCCAAACCCACTGGACTAGCAGCTCCTACGAGCAGTACTTC TRBV4-3 TRBD2 NA TRBJ2-7